Shown below are 29 T cell receptor beta chains from a single sample sequenced in a study of T cell responses to AZD1222 COVID-19 vaccine. The repertoire was sequenced with immunoSEQ multiplex PCR; TCRdb's copy has only in-frame clones and lacks some. The table lists some 74,000 clones, approximately 80% of them singletons. The material was peripheral blood, obtained on day 0 of AZD1222 vaccination. The source of these receptors is an adult in good health.

The V gene is TRBV9, the J gene TRBJ1-2; tentative D call: TRBD1 (6 bases). Trimming cost V 4 bases and J 8 bases, with 27 bases left between them. Germline V gene sequence: CDR1 SGDLS, CDR2 YYNGEE. The CDR3 loop spans 17 amino acids. The CDR3 spells CASSLGQNTISSAGYTF. The DNA of the CDR3 is TGTGCCAGCAGCTTAGGACAGAATACTATTTCTAGTGCGGGCTACACCTTC. The full variable domain, its missing parts supplied by reference TRBV9 and TRBJ1-2, is DSGVTQTPKHLITATGQRVTLRCSPRSGDLSVYWYQQSLDQGLQFLIQYYNGEERAKGNILERFSAQQFPDLHSELNLSSLELGDSALYFCASSLGQNTISSAGYTFGSGTRLTVV.

This clone has only one observation. The genes are TRBV28 and TRBJ1-6; 9 bases match TRBD1. CDR1 is MDHEN and CDR2 is SYDVKM in the germline V gene. The CDR3 is 14 amino acids. J lost 8 bases, V lost 4 bases, and 3 bases had no gene match. The CDR3 protein is CASSYRGRDSPLHF. The CDR3 bases are TGTGCCAGCAGTTACAGGGGGCGGGATTCACCCCTCCACTTT.

This chain connects TRBV7-2 to TRBJ2-1; tentative D call: TRBD1 (5 bases). V was cut by 0 bases and J by 9 bases, with 9 bases left in between. Looked up from germline, CDR1 is SGHTA and CDR2 is FQGNSA. The length of the CDR3 is 13 residues. CDR3 nucleotide sequence: TGTGCCAGCAGCTTAGCGAGGACAACTGAGCAGTTCTTC. Residues: CASSLARTTEQFF.

This clone was seen a few times. The chain carries TRBV19 and TRBJ2-3; D tentatively fits TRBD1 or TRBD2 (5 bases each). Germline V gene sequence: CDR1 LNHDA, CDR2 SQIVND (reference sequence). Trimming shortened V by 3 bases and J by 5 bases, and 12 bases separated the two germline ends. The CDR3 has 14 residues. The CDR3 sequence is CASSILSGGDTQYF. As DNA, the CDR3 is TGTGCCAGTAGTATTCTCAGTGGGGGAGATACGCAGTATTTT.

V is TRBV7-2 and J is TRBJ2-7, with 8 bases identical to TRBD1. Germline CDR1 and CDR2: SGHTA and FQGNSA. The CDR3 spans 13 residues. V trimming: 5 bases; J trimming: 7 bases; junction bases outside the gene matches: 7. For the CDR3, the DNA is TGTGCCAGCAGCACCGGACAGGGCCTGGAGCAGTACTTC. Protein sequence: CASSTGQGLEQYF.

The V call is TRBV29-1, the J call TRBJ2-2, with D perhaps TRBD1 (5 bases). Germline CDR1 reads SQVTM; CDR2 reads ANQGSEA. This CDR3 contains 13 residues. V was shortened by 7 bases and J by 5 bases, with 14 bases between the two germline ends. The CDR3 DNA reads TGCAGCGGAGGTCAGGGAAGAACCGGGGAGCTGTTTTTT. This codes for CSGGQGRTGELFF.

As regards this clone: Other nucleotide sequences from this sample produce the same CDR3. The chain has TRBV3-1 (or the pseudogene TRBV3-2) and TRBJ1-4; 9 nucleotides match TRBD1. V gave up 6 bases and J gave up 6 bases; unmatched junction bases: 5. Germline V gives CDR1 LGHDT, CDR2 YNNKEL (reference sequence). This CDR3 is 14 amino acids long. CDR3 nucleotides: TGTGCCAGCAGTCCCGGGACAGGGTATGAAAAACTGTTTTTT. This encodes CASSPGTGYEKLFF.

This chain connects TRBV29-1 to TRBJ1-1, with a possible D match to TRBD1 (6 bases). The CDR3 consists of 14 residues. V gave up 4 bases and J gave up 6 bases, with 18 bases separating them. Germline V gives CDR1 SQVTM, CDR2 ANQGSEA. CDR3 residues: CSVGKSQGGPEAFF. The CDR3 nucleotides are TGCAGCGTTGGAAAGTCACAGGGAGGCCCTGAAGCTTTCTTT.

The V call is TRBV4-1, the J call TRBJ2-1; a weak D match, TRBD1 (6 bases). Trimming cost V 4 bases and J 5 bases, with 15 bases left between them. Per the germline V gene, CDR1 is MGHRA and CDR2 is YSYEKL. This CDR3 has 15 residues. DNA for the CDR3: TGCGCCAGCAGCCCCCCCTTACAGGGTCACAATGAGCAGTTCTTC. As protein: CASSPPLQGHNEQFF.

The V call is TRBV27, the J call TRBJ2-2, with D perhaps matching TRBD1 or TRBD2 (6 bases each). CDR3 length equals 16 residues. Trimming shortened V by 0 bases and J by 2 bases, and 10 bases separated the two germline ends. Per the germline V gene, CDR1 is MNHEY and CDR2 is SMNVEV (reference sequence). CDR3 amino acids: CASSLSGGSNTGELFF. The CDR3 DNA sequence: TGTGCCAGCAGTTTATCGGGGGGCTCTAACACCGGGGAGCTGTTTTTT.

The chain is built from TRBV11-2 and TRBJ2-1; D is ambiguous. Germline V gene lookup returns CDR1 SGHAT and CDR2 FQNNGV. The CDR3 loop spans 16 amino acids. The germline V and J ends were trimmed by 0 bases and 4 bases, with 13 bases remaining between them. CDR3 protein: CASSLDLMALYNEQFF. For the CDR3, the DNA is TGTGCCAGCAGCTTAGATCTAATGGCTCTTTACAATGAGCAGTTCTTC.

A few counts support this clone. The gene calls are TRBV5-1 and TRBJ2-3; D is perhaps TRBD1 (8 bases). The V gene's germline CDR1 is SGHRS and CDR2 YFSETQ. This CDR3 region has 17 residues. V lost 4 bases and J lost 0, with 18 bases in between. CDR3: CASSAKGQGGSTDTQYF. The CDR3, as DNA: TGCGCCAGCAGCGCAAAAGGACAGGGAGGGAGCACAGATACGCAGTATTTT.

CDR3 nucleotide sequence: TGCGCCAGCAGCTTGGGCTTCCAAGAGACCCAGTACTTC. Translated, it gives CASSLGFQETQYF. This chain links TRBV5-1 with TRBJ2-5; D not certain. The germline V gene encodes CDR1 SGHRS and CDR2 YFSETQ. V lost 0 bases, J lost 1 base, and 4 bases lay in between. CDR3 length: 13 residues.

V and J are TRBV5-4 and TRBJ2-5, with D possibly being TRBD1 (6 bases). In germline, CDR1 is SGHNT, CDR2 YYREEE (reference sequence). This CDR3 has 14 amino acids. Trimming pared 1 base from V and 4 bases from J, leaving 11 bases between. The DNA of the CDR3 is TGTGCCAGCAGCTTGTATGGGGGCCGAGAGACCCAGTACTTC. This codes for CASSLYGGRETQYF.

The CDR3 is CAIDIAGASYEQYF. The CDR3 coding sequence is TGTGCCATCGATATAGCGGGAGCCTCCTACGAGCAGTACTTC. The chain couples TRBV6-5 to TRBJ2-7, with 9 bases aligning to TRBD2. There are 14 residues in the CDR3. CDR1 is MNHEY, CDR2 SVGAGI, per germline. J was trimmed by 0 bases and V by 10 bases; bases with no gene match: 7.

V gene TRBV9 combines with J gene TRBJ1-2; D may be TRBD1 (5 bases). Germline V CDR1 and CDR2: SGDLS, YYNGEE. The CDR3 length is 11 residues. The V and J ends lost 7 bases and 1 base respectively, with 5 bases between them. For the CDR3, the DNA is TGTGCCAGCCAGGGTAACTATGGCTACACCTTC. The encoded protein is CASQGNYGYTF.

The gene calls are TRBV18 and TRBJ1-3; no firm D call. The germline CDR1 and CDR2 sequences are KGHSH and LQKENI. The CDR3 totals 15 residues. Trimming took 4 bases from V and 0 from J, leaving 10 bases between them. The CDR3 loop is CASSHPGSSGNTIYF. The CDR3 nucleotides are TGTGCCAGCTCACACCCGGGGAGCTCTGGAAACACCATATATTTT.

The genes are TRBV12-5 and TRBJ1-2; D unclear. This CDR3 has 12 residues. Trimming took 5 bases from V and 10 from J, leaving 14 bases between them. Germline loops: CDR1 LGHNT, CDR2 FRNRAP. CDR3 nucleotide sequence: TGTGCTAGTGGTCCGTCAGTGGGCGACTACACCTTC. Translation: CASGPSVGDYTF.

This clone was recorded a few times. The chain couples TRBV7-8 to TRBJ1-3, with TRBD1 as a possible D gene (6 bases). CDR1 is SGHVS and CDR2 is FQNEAQ in the germline V gene. CDR3 length: 17 amino acids. The ends were cut back, 5 bases at V and 4 bases at J, with 21 bases in the middle. The CDR3 loop is CASSPRGGRDMGNTIYF. Written as DNA, the CDR3 is TGTGCCAGCAGCCCCAGGGGAGGGCGGGACATGGGAAACACCATATATTTT.

The gene calls are TRBV25-1 and TRBJ1-1; D unresolved. The germline V gene encodes CDR1 MGHDK and CDR2 SYGVNS. The CDR3 loop spans 12 amino acids. Trimming pared 6 bases from V and 0 bases from J, leaving 5 bases between. The CDR3, as DNA: TGTGCCAGCAGGCATATGAACACTGAAGCTTTCTTT. Amino acid sequence: CASRHMNTEAFF.

The rearrangement joins TRBV9 to TRBJ1-2, with D possibly matching TRBD1 (6 bases). Germline V lookup: CDR1 SGDLS, CDR2 YYNGEE. Trimming took off 4 bases at V and 0 bases at J, with 13 bases between the two ends. This CDR3 region has 15 residues. The CDR3 is CASSTGQLANYGYTF. CDR3 coding DNA: TGTGCCAGCAGCACCGGACAGCTAGCTAACTATGGCTACACCTTC.

V and J are TRBV5-1 and TRBJ1-2, with D possibly being TRBD1 (5 bases). Trimming took off 3 bases at V and 4 bases at J, with 13 bases between the two ends. Per germline, CDR1 SGHRS and CDR2 YFSETQ. This CDR3 is 14 amino acids long. As DNA, the CDR3 is TGCGCCAGCAGCTCCGGCGGGGCGTCCTATGGCTACACCTTC. This sequence encodes CASSSGGASYGYTF.

CDR3 residues: CASSVGTANEKLFF. The CDR3 DNA follows: TGTGCCAGCAGTGTGGGCACGGCTAATGAAAAACTGTTTTTT. The J gene is TRBJ1-4, the V gene TRBV6-1; D gene uncertain. This CDR3 contains 14 residues. Germline-derived CDR1 and CDR2 are MNHNS and SASEGT. Deletions cut 4 bases from V and 3 bases from J, with 9 bases between.

J is TRBJ1-2 and V is TRBV6-4; D unresolved. Per germline, CDR1 MRHNA and CDR2 SNTAGT. V gave up 5 bases and J gave up 6 bases, with 16 bases separating them. This CDR3 is 14 amino acids long. CDR3 amino acids: CASSPDATSNGYTF. The CDR3 coding sequence is TGTGCCAGCAGTCCAGACGCCACCTCCAATGGCTACACCTTC.

The chain is built from TRBV9 and TRBJ2-3; D not resolved. The CDR3 spans 13 residues. The V end lost 0 bases, the J end lost 6 bases, and 8 bases lay between the germline ends. Germline V lookup: CDR1 SGDLS, CDR2 YYNGEE. The CDR3 nucleotides are TGTGCCAGCAGCGTAGTCTCTTTGGATACGCAGTATTTT. Its protein is CASSVVSLDTQYF.

The V and J genes are TRBV2 and TRBJ1-4; D is perhaps TRBD1 (5 bases). The CDR3 has 16 residues. V was trimmed by 8 bases and J by 0 bases, leaving 16 bases between them. CDR1 and CDR2 from the germline V gene are SNHLY and FYNNEI. CDR3 coding DNA: TGTGCCAGCTCCATCGGACACCTTGCAACTAATGAAAAACTGTTTTTT. Encoded protein: CASSIGHLATNEKLFF. Combining the CDR3 with reference TRBV2 and TRBJ1-4 gives the whole variable domain EPEVTQTPSHQVTQMGQEVILRCVPISNHLYFYWYRQILGQKVEFLVSFYNNEISEKSEIFDDQFSVERPDGSNFTLKIRSTKLEDSAMYFCASSIGHLATNEKLFFGSGTQLSVL.

This chain links TRBV28 with TRBJ1-5; 9 nucleotides match TRBD1. CDR3 length: 14 amino acids. V shed 6 bases and J 6 bases; nucleotides not matched to a gene: 6. Germline values: CDR1 MDHEN, CDR2 SYDVKM. CDR3 residues: CASRAGQGGQPQHF. The CDR3 bases are TGTGCCAGCAGGGCGGGACAGGGCGGTCAGCCCCAGCATTTT.

This clone was seen a handful of times. Germline is not matched at one junction end, which may reflect a read error. The chain has TRBV10-3 and TRBJ2-1; TRBD1 aligns across 9 bases. In germline, CDR1 is ENHRY, CDR2 SYGVKD. The CDR3 runs 12 residues. CDR3 sequence: CAISGEGDRAIF. The CDR3 region has the DNA TGTGCCATCAGTGGCGAGGGGGACAGGGCGATCTTC.

The gene calls are TRBV29-1 and TRBJ2-2, with TRBD2 matching over 7 bases. The CDR3 extends over 13 amino acids. J gave up 4 bases and V 7 bases, and 6 bases lay outside the gene matches. Germline CDR1 SQVTM, CDR2 ANQGSEA. CDR3 loop: CSATGRITGELFF. The CDR3 nucleotides read TGCAGCGCCACCGGGAGGATCACCGGGGAGCTGTTTTTT.